The entry that follows covers one T cell receptor (beta chain) sequence. Its antigen is currently unknown. V gave up 7 bases and J gave up 5 bases; unmatched junction bases: 10. From germline, CDR1 is MDHEN and CDR2 SYDVKM. The CDR3 runs 15 residues. The data derive from a study of shared clonotypes between healthy human individuals. Study-wide findings and caveats: Rarefaction revealed incomplete sorted-subset sequencing despite large depth.

Original processing notes: From ImmunoSEQ came sequences covering only the junction and carrying no quality scores, so filtering differed. Profiling relied on immunoSEQ multiplex PCR, and the TCRdb table lists in-frame clones only, not all of them. V and J calls and clone size are as listed in that table; D and trimming were resolved from the DNA. The sample yields roughly 1 million clones, approximately 80% seen once. The rearrangement links TRBV28 to TRBJ1-5; 8 bases align to TRBD1. Source material: memory CD4+ T cells from PBMCs. Described subset: CD45RA-negative fraction. The TCR sequence derives from a man between 18 and 29 years old in good health. Some clones in this sample may be carry-over from other donors' samples. The CDR3 loop reads CASTQVAGGHQPQHF. The CDR3 nucleotides read TGTGCCAGCACCCAAGTGGCAGGGGGCCATCAGCCCCAGCATTTT. Looking up the rest from reference TRBV28 and TRBJ1-5 gives the full variable domain: DVKVTQSSRYLVKRTGEKVFLECVQDMDHENMFWYRQDPGLGLRLIYFSYDVKMKEKGDIPEGYSVSREKKERFSLILESASTNQTSMYLCASTQVAGGHQPQHFGDGTRLSIL.